This TCR beta chain is drawn from a study of blood T cells in healthy people across ages. Details on this clonotype: Its antigen is unidentified.

With 0 bases removed from V and 8 bases from J, the gap between germline ends came to 18 bases. Germline CDR1 LGHDT, CDR2 YNNKEL (reference sequence). This CDR3 region has 16 residues. No fewer than 7 million PBMCs went into each sample. Study results and caveats: It was held that the diversity estimates obtained from one million T cells were underestimates.

The second PCR ran roughly 7 to 12 cycles with a sample-barcoded 5' primer and J-beta primers. TCRdb reprocessed the 5' RACE reads with MiXCR, giving one entry per CDR3 protein. This table has hundreds of thousands of distinct CDR3 sequences, around a quarter appearing once. These data were likewise used in another study, on T cells of mothers and their children. As reported in that work: Both sample barcodes and 2-4 random nucleotides came from the M1S primer of the second PCR. It was related mother-child pairs that showed slightly higher overlap than unrelated pairs, without reaching significance.

The chain has TRBV3-1 and TRBJ2-3; the D gene is possibly TRBD2 (7 bases). Sample: blood. The receptor comes from a boy aged 5-17 years in good health. The CDR3 nucleotides are TGTGCCAGCAGCCAAGATGCTCCGGGGGGCCTAGGTACGCAGTATTTT. Encoded protein: CASSQDAPGGLGTQYF.